The clone carrying this T cell receptor beta chain has a count of ten or more. Its target is not known. This entry comes from a study of T cells in Graves' hyperthyroidism and ophthalmopathy. The source material, RNA transcripts, was used to amplify TCR beta CDR3 regions. The HTBI primer set served for first-round RT-PCR of the TCR CDR3. TCRdb re-called the multiplex PCR reads with MiXCR, one entry per CDR3 protein. The table includes 530,000 or so distinct CDR3 sequences, under 60% detected once. V lost 7 bases to trimming and J lost 5 bases, with 13 bases between them. Germline assignment: CDR1 ENHRY and CDR2 SYGVKD. This CDR3 is built from 13 residues. Graves' hyperthyroidism was deemed stable given no ophthalmopathy progression within 18 months. Those patients with uncontrolled infection, other autoimmune disease, pregnancy or lactation were excluded. Whole-study results and caveats: The model anticipated ophthalmopathy a median about six months pre-onset. Blood held most thyroid clonotypes expanded above 0.001 frequency.

The chain carries TRBV10-3 and TRBJ2-3; no reliable D call. Sequencing input: peripheral blood or thyroid tissue (not recorded which). The TCR was taken from a woman under 30 with Graves' hyperthyroidism. In nucleotides, the CDR3 is TGTGCCATCAAGGGCGTTCCGGGAGATACGCAGTATTTT. Translated: CAIKGVPGDTQYF.